The rows below give T cell receptor beta chains drawn from one sample of a study of T cell clones after liver transplantation. Repertoires were generated with immunoSEQ multiplex PCR, while TCRdb's copy carries only in-frame clones and drops some. The sample lists roughly 100,000 clones, around four fifths occurring once. Material: CD4+ T cells from blood, obtained around 44 months after liver transplant. These receptors were collected from a human patient who received a liver transplant. The graft donor may have given rise to some T cells. The CDR3 runs from the conserved cysteine through the conserved F or W.

V gene	CDR3 protein
TRBV7-6	CAVGLNYEQYF
TRBV5-1	CASSTLGARELFF
TRBV2	CASSELRTGTEQYF
TRBV5-4	CASSHQLGNTIYF
TRBV7-2	CASSLSTNPYNEQFF
TRBV28	CASSLPTGAVDEQYF
TRBV7-6	CASSLIPVTSGKSYEQYF
TRBV19	CATDLGRSNQPQHF
TRBV7-9	CASTGTSGAQETQYF
TRBV27	CASSFSLSGGYTF
TRBV4-2	CASSQELAGGPGEQYF
TRBV6-1	CASSEWIGGTDSPLHF
TRBV5-8	CASSLGPGGYEKLFF
TRBV10-3	CAIRTGTSGNNEQFF
TRBV27	CASSYQPSNYGYTF
TRBV6-6	CASRTGTGTVGELFF
TRBV18	CASSQFNNEQYF
TRBV5-1	CASSPGGTLTEAFF
TRBV4-1	CASSQVGVPGTGELFF
TRBV5-1	CASSPTSGVAYNEQFF
TRBV4-3	CASSQGMTGAGYTF
TRBV19	CASSIWGSVNTEAFF
TRBV19	CASSIPPSNTQYF
TRBV18	CASSPPSTNGYTF
TRBV27	CASRPQGLTFLNEQFF
TRBV5-4	CASSLRQRVTDTQYF
TRBV13	CASSLKYEQYF
TRBV14	CASSQGQAWTEAFF
TRBV30	CAWNDPGDREQFF
TRBV25-1	CASTQRGIPSELFF
TRBV7-2	CASRPPTGGSRYEQYF
TRBV7-2	CASSLKGPLNYGYTF
TRBV5-4	CASSTPEESLETQYF
TRBV9	CASSHQGGASSGNTIYF
TRBV7-2	CASSLYRGWEQYF
TRBV14	CASSRNTGETQYF
TRBV29-1	CSVVEKTNEQYF
TRBV11-3	CASSLGGEHLYNEQFF
TRBV5-1	CASSSAGGDRGMNTEAFF
TRBV10-3	CAISGPLYGYTF
TRBV6-5	CASSYRQGGTYEQYF
TRBV19	CASILTGGRGQPQHF
TRBV4-1	CASSQSSGGPSYGYTF
TRBV19	CASTLLAGLTGELFF